The 21 T cell receptor beta chains below all came from one sample that was sequenced in a study of blood T cells in healthy people across ages (dated by TCRdb to 2015 to 2017). The library was built by means of 5' RACE. Sequencing used an Illumina HiSeq 2500. A second 7 to 11 cycle PCR used a sample-barcoded 5' primer and a J-beta primer mix. In TCRdb, the public reads were trimmed at Q25 with fastp and aligned with MiXCR, with productive beta chains retained. Every distinct CDR3 protein forms one entry, paired with its most common genes and DNA. The table for this sample lists approximately 760,000 distinct CDR3 sequences; 20% to 30% of them were counted only once. The top ten clones comprise more than 7.5% of the sample. These data were likewise used in another study, on T cells of mothers and their children.

Sequencing was performed on blood. The receptors shown here come from a boy aged 10-17 years in good health.

A remark on this clonotype: An end of the junction differs from the germline gene, which may be a read error. V is TRBV7-2 and J is TRBJ2-7, with 13 nucleotides matching TRBD2. The CDR3 extends over 15 amino acids. Germline V gene data show CDR1 as SGHTA and CDR2 as FQGNSA. CDR3 amino acids: CASSVTSGGAYEEYF. As DNA, the CDR3 is TGTGCCAGCAGCGTAACTAGCGGGGGGGCCTACGAGGAGTACTTC.

V and J are TRBV6-1 and TRBJ2-7; no reliable D call. The CDR3 runs to 13 residues. V was trimmed by 5 bases and J by 5 bases, leaving 13 bases between them. Germline assignment: CDR1 MNHNS and CDR2 SASEGT. The CDR3 region has the DNA TGTGCCAGCAGTTCGCGGTTTCAGGACGAGCAGTACTTC. Its protein product is CASSSRFQDEQYF.

This chain joins TRBV7-9 and TRBJ2-1; D not certain. The J call may be wrong; the DNA end is better matched by TRBJ2-7. The CDR3 loop spans 13 amino acids. In germline, CDR1 is SEHNR, CDR2 FQNEAQ (reference sequence). The CDR3 is CASSLTQFHEQYF. In nucleotides, the CDR3 is TGTGCCAGCAGCTTAACCCAGTTCCACGAGCAGTACTTC.

This sequence joins TRBV7-6 and TRBJ1-5; tentative D call: TRBD1 (6 bases). Germline lookup yields CDR1 SGHVS and CDR2 FNYEAQ. This CDR3 spans 16 amino acids. The V end was cut by 2 bases, the J end by 0 bases, with 11 bases between. The DNA for the CDR3 is TGTGCCAGCAGCTTAAGTGACAGGATTAGCAATCAGCCCCAGCATTTT. As protein: CASSLSDRISNQPQHF.

The chain employs TRBV20-1 and TRBJ1-4; D ambiguous. Per the germline V gene, CDR1 is DFQATT and CDR2 is SNEGSKA (reference sequence). Trimming left V 0 bases short and J 7 bases short, with 9 bases between. The CDR3 has 13 amino acids. The CDR3 DNA reads TGCAGTGCTAGAGATGCGGCAATTGAAAAACTGTTTTTT. Translation gives CSARDAAIEKLFF.

This clonotype was detected only a few times. The chain couples TRBV6-1 to TRBJ2-3, with TRBD2 as a possible D gene (6 bases). CDR3 size: 16 residues. CDR1 is MNHNS, CDR2 SASEGT, per germline. V was trimmed by 7 bases and J by 2 bases, leaving 19 bases between them. In DNA, the CDR3 is TGTGCCAGCACCCAGACGGGACTTATAAACACAGATACGCAGTATTTT. Its translation: CASTQTGLINTDTQYF.

This clonotype was recorded a few times. The J gene is TRBJ2-5, the V gene TRBV7-2; 14 bases align to TRBD2. CDR3 length: 15 amino acids. Germline values: CDR1 SGHTA, CDR2 FQGNSA. The V segment lost 5 bases and the J segment 2 bases; nucleotides outside the gene matches: 1. The CDR3 DNA sequence: TGTGCCAGCAGCCGGACTAGCGGGAGGCAAGAGACCCAGTACTTC. Amino acids: CASSRTSGRQETQYF.

This clonotype has more than one count but fewer than ten. The chain uses TRBV15 and TRBJ2-5; D is undetermined. Trimming cost V 5 bases and J 5 bases, with 18 bases left between them. CDR3 length: 15 amino acids. The V gene's germline CDR1 is LNHNV and CDR2 YYDKDF (reference sequence). CDR3: CATSETTAPRETQYF. The CDR3 bases are TGTGCCACCAGCGAAACTACGGCCCCCAGGGAGACCCAGTACTTC.

The genes are TRBV6-5 and TRBJ2-7, with D possibly TRBD1 on 6 matching bases. The end of the DNA is better explained by TRBJ2-5, so the J call may be wrong. Germline V gene data show CDR1 as MNHEY and CDR2 as SVGAGI. There are 15 residues in the CDR3. The CDR3 DNA follows: TGTGCCAGCAGTTACTCACTTGGGGGCAGGGAGACCCAGTACTTC. The encoded protein is CASSYSLGGRETQYF.

The rearrangement uses TRBV7-2 and TRBJ2-1; 8 bases match TRBD2. The CDR3 loop spans 16 amino acids. With V trimmed by 1 base and J by 2 bases, 4 bases remained unmatched. Germline V gene lookup returns CDR1 SGHTA and CDR2 FQGNSA. The CDR3, as DNA: TGTGCCAGCAGCTTAGAGGGCGGGGGGACCTACAATGAGCAGTTCTTC. This codes for CASSLEGGGTYNEQFF.

The chain combines TRBV25-1 with TRBJ2-1; possibly TRBD1 or TRBD2 for D (5 bases each). The ends were cut back, 9 bases at V and 6 bases at J, with 12 bases in the middle. Germline CDR1 reads MGHDK; CDR2 reads SYGVNS. The CDR3 is made up of 12 amino acids. DNA of the CDR3: TGTGCCAGTCAACAGGAGGTCAATGAGCAGTTCTTC. Translated, it gives CASQQEVNEQFF.

This clonotype was picked up many times. The chain has TRBV29-1 and TRBJ2-3, with D tentatively TRBD1 (5 bases). The germline V and J ends were trimmed by 7 bases and 3 bases, with 17 bases remaining between them. Germline V gene lookup returns CDR1 SQVTM and CDR2 ANQGSEA. The CDR3 consists of 14 residues. The CDR3 sequence: CSGMTVPGTDTQYF. The CDR3 DNA is TGCAGCGGTATGACAGTCCCTGGGACAGATACGCAGTATTTT.

This clonotype appeared a few times. The chain couples TRBV7-9 to TRBJ2-5; TRBD1 matches 9 bases. Germline-derived CDR1 and CDR2 are SEHNR and FQNEAQ (reference sequence). V lost 0 bases and J lost 11; bases outside the gene matches: 10. The CDR3 is made up of 15 amino acids. CDR3 residues: CASSLAGTGNYGQYF. As DNA, the CDR3 is TGTGCCAGCAGCTTAGCGGGGACAGGGAACTACGGGCAGTACTTC.

This clonotype was counted a few times. The rearrangement links TRBV20-1 to TRBJ1-4; D is ambiguous. CDR1 and CDR2 (germline): DFQATT, SNEGSKA (reference sequence). This CDR3 is 18 amino acids long. Between the trimmed V and J ends, which lost 0 bases and 2 bases, there was a span of 19 bases. The DNA of the CDR3 is TGCAGTGCTAGAGAGCCGTTCTACACCGCGGGCACTAATGAAAAACTGTTTTTT. This gives the protein CSAREPFYTAGTNEKLFF.

This clonotype was counted a few times. This rearrangement joins TRBV28 to TRBJ2-6; D gene unclear. V lost 4 bases to trimming and J lost 2 bases, with 24 bases between them. Germline V gene data show CDR1 as MDHEN and CDR2 as SYDVKM. The CDR3 extends over 20 amino acids. This chain's CDR3 is CASSSGVVVSLRAGANVLTF. The CDR3 DNA sequence: TGTGCCAGCAGTTCTGGAGTTGTAGTGAGTCTTAGAGCTGGGGCCAACGTCCTGACTTTC.

This clonotype was recorded a few times. The rearrangement joins TRBV7-3 to TRBJ1-2; weak D call: TRBD1 (5 bases). The germline V gene has CDR1 SGHTA and CDR2 FQGTGA. V gave up 3 bases and J gave up 3 bases, with 14 bases separating them. The CDR3 extends over 15 amino acids. The CDR3 nucleotides read TGTGCCAGCAGCTTCAACCGGGACGGTGACTATGGCTACACCTTC. Its translation is CASSFNRDGDYGYTF.

This clonotype was counted only a few times. This chain links TRBV9 with TRBJ1-6; 7 bases agree with TRBD1. Germline V gives CDR1 SGDLS, CDR2 YYNGEE. There are 14 residues in the CDR3. V lost 4 bases, J lost 10 bases, and 8 bases stayed unmatched. The CDR3 loop reads CASSRGTDGSPLHF. The CDR3 nucleotides are TGTGCCAGCAGCCGAGGGACAGACGGATCACCCCTCCACTTT.

This chain links TRBV5-4 with TRBJ1-2, with D possibly matching TRBD1 (6 bases). This CDR3 comprises 13 residues. Trimming removed 1 base from V and 6 bases from J, with 10 bases in between. Germline loops: CDR1 SGHNT, CDR2 YYREEE (reference sequence). Here the CDR3 reads CASSLRGGDGYTF. In DNA, the CDR3 is TGTGCCAGCAGCTTGAGAGGGGGAGATGGCTACACCTTC.

The chain joins TRBV20-1 to TRBJ2-2; maybe TRBD1 (5 bases). V was shortened by 1 base and J by 1 base, with 13 bases between the two germline ends. Looked up from germline, CDR1 is DFQATT and CDR2 is SNEGSKA (reference sequence). CDR3 length equals 16 residues. The CDR3 DNA follows: TGCAGTGCTAGAGTGGCAGCCCAGGGGAACACCGGGGAGCTGTTTTTT. It codes for CSARVAAQGNTGELFF.

A few counts support this clonotype. This rearrangement joins TRBV20-1 to TRBJ2-5; D gene ambiguous. The ends were cut back, 1 base at V and 3 bases at J, with 12 bases in the middle. CDR3 length equals 14 residues. Germline V gene sequence: CDR1 DFQATT, CDR2 SNEGSKA (reference sequence). CDR3: CSARVLKVEETQYF. Here the CDR3 DNA reads TGCAGTGCTAGAGTCCTTAAAGTCGAAGAGACCCAGTACTTC.

This clonotype was detected a few times. For the CDR3, the DNA is TGCGCCAGCAGCTTCGAGGGCACTGAAGCTTTCTTT. This sequence encodes CASSFEGTEAFF. This chain links TRBV5-1 with TRBJ1-1; D not certain. Trimming pared 2 bases from V and 4 bases from J, leaving 6 bases between. The CDR3 length is 12 residues. Germline CDR1 reads SGHRS; CDR2 reads YFSETQ.